This TCR beta chain stems from a study of siplizumab effects on memory and regulatory T cells. This clone was recorded once. Its antigen is undetermined. The study assayed about 10^5 TCR templates per sample. Assay: immunoSEQ multiplex PCR; the TCRdb copy retains only in-frame clones and omits some. The data contain roughly 92,000 clones, 94% of them singletons. Study-level points and caveats: Siplizumab conditions gave an average of approximately 70% Treg-derived mappable alloreactive CD4+ clones, versus roughly 25% for controls.

This CDR3 comprises 15 residues. After removal of 4 bases from V and 6 bases from J, the junction contained 4 bases not matched to a gene. The germline V gene encodes CDR1 SGHNT and CDR2 YYREEE (reference sequence). V usage is TRBV5-4 and J usage is TRBJ2-1, with TRBD2 matching over 13 bases. Sample: non-Treg CD4+ T cells sorted from blood. This clonotype was sampled from a human donor in good health. The CDR3 nucleotides read TGTGCCAGCAGCATAGGGACTAGCGGGATCAATGAGCAGTTCTTC. Protein sequence: CASSIGTSGINEQFF. Full variable domain (remainder filled in from reference TRBV5-4 and TRBJ2-1): ETGVTQSPTHLIKTRGQQVTLRCSSQSGHNTVSWYQQALGQGPQFIFQYYREEENGRGNFPPRFSGLQFPNYSSELNVNALELDDSALYLCASSIGTSGINEQFFGPGTRLTVL.